This is a list of T cell receptor beta chains from one sample in a study of blood T cell repertoires in COVID-19. The assay was immunoSEQ multiplex PCR, and TCRdb's table has in-frame clones only and misses some. The sample lists 250,000 to 350,000 clones, nearly 90% occurring once. The specimen sequenced was PBMCs or T cells enriched from blood (not recorded which). The receptors originated from a woman aged 18 to 35 with acute COVID-19. CDR3s include the opening cysteine and the closing phenylalanine or tryptophan. Fields, in order: clone size, D gene, V gene, J gene, CDR3 DNA, CDR3 protein. The D gene is left open where the match is weak. Only some rows state a clone size, as once, few, many or a class for expanded clones.

-	TRBD1	TRBV30	TRBJ1-1	TGTGCCTGGAGTGCGCTGCAGGGGGATAAGGGTGAAGCTTTCTTT	CAWSALQGDKGEAFF
-	-	TRBV28	TRBJ2-7	TGTGCCAGCAGTTACGGGAGCTCCTACGAGCAGTACTTC	CASSYGSSYEQYF
-	-	TRBV7-2	TRBJ1-5	TGTGCCAGCAGCCCCAGGGAGGGAAATCAGCCCCAGCATTTT	CASSPREGNQPQHF
once	-	TRBV29-1	TRBJ1-2	TGCAGCGTTGTCTCGGCGGACTATGGCTACACCTTC	CSVVSADYGYTF
-	TRBD1	TRBV4-1	TRBJ2-7	TGCGCCAGCAGCCCGGGACAGGGGCCCACCTACGAGCAGTACTTC	CASSPGQGPTYEQYF
once	-	TRBV19	TRBJ1-2	TGTGCCAGTAACCGGGGAGAGGGTGGCTACACCTTC	CASNRGEGGYTF
-	TRBD2	TRBV3-1/TRBV3-2	TRBJ2-3	TGTGCCAGCAGCCAAGTTTTTCAGACTAGCGGAGCAGATACGCAGTATTTT	CASSQVFQTSGADTQYF
once	-	TRBV19	TRBJ2-3	TGTGCCAGTAGTCCCGAAACAGGGAGCGCCACAGATACGCAGTATTTT	CASSPETGSATDTQYF
-	TRBD1	TRBV19	TRBJ1-3	TGTGCCAGTACCGTGACAGGGGGCATCTCTGGAAACACCATATATTTT	CASTVTGGISGNTIYF
-	TRBD2	TRBV7-3	TRBJ2-3	TGTGCCAGCAGCTTCGCGGGAGTGGACCCTAGCACAGATACGCAGTATTTT	CASSFAGVDPSTDTQYF
few	-	TRBV30	TRBJ1-2	TGTGCCTGGGGTAGGGGCTATGGCTACACCTTC	CAWGRGYGYTF
once	-	TRBV18	TRBJ1-2	TGTGCCAGCTCACCGCCAGGGCTCCACTATGGCTACACCTTC	CASSPPGLHYGYTF
-	-	TRBV19	TRBJ2-3	TGTGCCAGTAGTATAGGTCTCCCCACAGATACGCAGTATTTT	CASSIGLPTDTQYF
-	TRBD2	TRBV4-2	TRBJ2-5	TGTGCCAGCAGCCAAGGACTAGCGGGAGGGCCAGAGACCCAGTACTTC	CASSQGLAGGPETQYF
-	-	TRBV2	TRBJ1-5	TGTGCCAGCAGTGAACTGGGGGCGCGGCAGCCCCAGCATTTT	CASSELGARQPQHF
-	TRBD2	TRBV27	TRBJ2-1	TGTGCCAGCAGTTTAAGGCTAGCGGAGAACCACAATGAGCAGTTCTTC	CASSLRLAENHNEQFF
-	-	TRBV7-8	TRBJ1-1	TGTGCCAGCAGCTTAGCGAATCCCACCTATAACACTGAAGCTTTCTTT	CASSLANPTYNTEAFF
-	-	TRBV6-1	TRBJ1-2	TGTGCCAGCAGTGAAGCTCCGGGGTTGGGCTACACCTTC	CASSEAPGLGYTF
-	-	TRBV7-2	TRBJ2-5	TGTGCCAGCAGCTTCGGTAGACTCGAGACCCAGTACTTC	CASSFGRLETQYF
-	TRBD1	TRBV27	TRBJ2-3	TGTGCCAGCATCCGGGACAGGGGGTCAGATACGCAGTATTTT	CASIRDRGSDTQYF
-	TRBD2	TRBV5-1	TRBJ2-3	TGCGCCAGCAGCCGGGGGGTGGATACGCAGTATTTT	CASSRGVDTQYF
-	TRBD1	TRBV6-5	TRBJ2-2	TGTGCCAGCGGGACAGGTACGAACACCGGGGAGCTGTTTTTT	CASGTGTNTGELFF
-	-	TRBV27	TRBJ2-3	TGTGCTTCAGCGCCCCAAGTGGTCGCAGATACGCAGTATTTT	CASAPQVVADTQYF
-	-	TRBV5-5	TRBJ2-7	TGTGCCAGCAGCTTGTTGGGGGGAGCCTACGAGCAGTACTTC	CASSLLGGAYEQYF
-	-	TRBV19	TRBJ1-5	TGTGCCAGTACTACAGTTTATAGCAATCAGCCCCAGCATTTT	CASTTVYSNQPQHF
-	-	TRBV6-5	TRBJ1-2	TGTGCCAGCAGTTACGAGGGGGACACCTTC	CASSYEGDTF